Below are 20 T cell receptor beta chains sequenced from a single sample in a study of early T cells in non-severe SARS-CoV-2 infection. TCRdb reanalysed the 5' RACE reads using MiXCR and keeps one entry per CDR3 protein. The table has some 71,000 distinct CDR3 sequences, roughly 10% seen once. Here the sequenced sample was whole blood, taken at baseline. All receptors derive from an adult who was a healthcare worker with PCR-confirmed SARS-CoV-2 infection or an uninfected control (not recorded which).

About this clonotype itself: This sequence may be a read error, since a much larger clone differs from it by one base. The rearrangement uses TRBV5-4 and TRBJ2-1; D possibly corresponds to TRBD1 (6 bases). This CDR3 comprises 16 residues. Germline CDR1 is SGHNT and CDR2 is YYREEE (reference sequence). Here the CDR3 reads CASSFSGGVSYSEQFF. CDR3 bases: TGTGCCAGCAGCTTTAGTGGGGGCGTCTCCTACAGTGAGCAGTTCTTC.

This clonotype appeared many times. The genes are TRBV6-5 and TRBJ2-4; TRBD1 aligns across 8 bases. Per the germline V gene, CDR1 is MNHEY and CDR2 is SVGAGI. V lost 6 bases, J lost 1 base, and 5 bases stayed unmatched. The CDR3 extends over 15 amino acids. The CDR3 here is CASRTGQVAKNIQYF. In DNA, the CDR3 is TGTGCCAGCAGAACGGGACAGGTCGCCAAAAACATTCAGTACTTC.

This clonotype was detected ten times or more. V gene TRBV19 combines with J gene TRBJ2-2; the match to TRBD2 covers 15 bases. The ends lost 8 bases at V and 4 bases at J; junction bases unmatched: 5. CDR1 and CDR2 (germline): LNHDA, SQIVND (reference sequence). The CDR3 has 16 residues. CDR3 region: CASCLGLAGGTGELFF. The CDR3 DNA follows: TGTGCCAGTTGCCTGGGACTAGCGGGAGGCACCGGGGAGCTGTTTTTT.

This clonotype was observed a handful of times. The genes are TRBV5-1 and TRBJ1-1; TRBD1 matches 10 bases. The CDR3 contains 16 residues. J lost 5 bases, V lost 4 bases, and 11 bases had no gene match. Germline V gives CDR1 SGHRS, CDR2 YFSETQ. The CDR3 sequence is CASSPDRGMDLTEAFF. CDR3 sequence (DNA): TGCGCCAGCAGCCCGGACAGGGGGATGGATCTTACTGAAGCTTTCTTT.

The V and J genes are TRBV29-1 and TRBJ2-5; D perhaps matches TRBD2 (6 bases). This CDR3 region has 15 residues. Trimming left V 4 bases short and J 5 bases short, with 20 bases between. Germline values: CDR1 SQVTM, CDR2 ANQGSEA. CDR3 sequence (DNA): TGCAGCGTTGCAATGGGAGGTGGCCTTGGGGAGACCCAGTACTTC. This sequence encodes CSVAMGGGLGETQYF.

The rearrangement links TRBV3-1 to TRBJ2-7; 7 bases are a match to TRBD1. Trimming at V came to 5 bases and at J to 0 bases, leaving 7 bases not matched to a gene. This CDR3 has 15 residues. From germline, CDR1 is LGHDT and CDR2 YNNKEL (reference sequence). The CDR3 region is CASSSPGTASYEQYF. DNA for the CDR3: TGTGCCAGCAGCTCCCCCGGGACAGCCTCCTACGAGCAGTACTTC.

The rearrangement joins TRBV28 to TRBJ2-1, with 7 bases matching TRBD2. The V segment lost 7 bases and the J segment 5 bases; nucleotides outside the gene matches: 17. This CDR3 spans 17 amino acids. The V gene's germline CDR1 is MDHEN and CDR2 SYDVKM. This CDR3 reads CASTNGVGGPKDNEQFF. The CDR3 nucleotides are TGTGCCAGCACGAATGGAGTGGGAGGGCCAAAAGACAATGAGCAGTTCTTC.

This clonotype was seen only a few times. The chain recombines TRBV6-6 with TRBJ2-5; 8 bases match TRBD1. Per germline, CDR1 MNHNY and CDR2 SVGAGI (reference sequence). With 2 bases clipped from V and 0 bases from J, the junction kept 8 bases outside the gene matches. This CDR3 spans 17 amino acids. CDR3: CASSYPRDRTYQETQYF. CDR3 DNA: TGTGCCAGCAGTTACCCCCGGGACAGGACGTACCAAGAGACCCAGTACTTC.

This clonotype was detected many times. The chain uses TRBV7-3 and TRBJ2-2; D unclear. The germline V gene encodes CDR1 SGHTA and CDR2 FQGTGA. The CDR3 loop spans 15 amino acids. Trimming shortened V by 0 bases and J by 4 bases, and 9 bases separated the two germline ends. CDR3 region: CASSLTTSVTGELFF. Written as DNA, the CDR3 is TGTGCCAGCAGCTTAACGACATCGGTCACCGGGGAGCTGTTTTTT. Full variable domain (outside the CDR3, taken from reference TRBV7-3 and TRBJ2-2): GAGVSQTPSNKVTEKGKYVELRCDPISGHTALYWYRQSLGQGPEFLIYFQGTGAADDSGLPNDRFFAVRPEGSVSTLKIQRTERGDSAVYLCASSLTTSVTGELFFGEGSRLTVL.

Notes on this clonotype: A read error may explain this, as a much larger clone is one base away. V usage is TRBV28 and J usage is TRBJ1-6; 10 positions agree with TRBD1. Germline CDR1 MDHEN, CDR2 SYDVKM. CDR3 size: 15 residues. CDR3 nucleotide sequence: TGTGCCAGCAATCGACAGGGGGCTTATAATTCACCCCTCCGCTTT. Its protein product is CASNRQGAYNSPLRF.

This clonotype was detected many times. The V call is TRBV6-6, the J call TRBJ1-1, with D hard to call. V gave up 0 bases and J gave up 1 base, with 12 bases separating them. The CDR3 length is 16 residues. CDR1 MNHNY and CDR2 SVGAGI come from the germline V gene (reference sequence). The CDR3 DNA follows: TGTGCCAGCAGTTACTCGTCAGGATTCAAGAACACTGAAGCTTTCTTT. Its protein is CASSYSSGFKNTEAFF.

This clonotype has a handful of counts. This rearrangement joins TRBV12-3 or TRBV12-4 to TRBJ2-7, with a weak D call TRBD1 (7 bases). V lost 6 bases and J 7 bases, leaving 13 bases between the germline ends. The CDR3 is 12 amino acids. The CDR3 sequence: CASRPGGTEQYF. The CDR3 DNA reads as TGTGCCAGCAGACCAGGGGGGACAGAGCAGTACTTC.

This clonotype was picked up a small number of times. The chain joins TRBV27 to TRBJ1-2; no clear D gene. Trimming shortened V by 6 bases and J by 1 base, and 15 bases separated the two germline ends. Per the germline V gene, CDR1 is MNHEY and CDR2 is SMNVEV (reference sequence). This CDR3 spans 15 amino acids. CDR3 residues: CASSPSGSLNYGYTF. The CDR3 DNA follows: TGTGCCAGCAGCCCCTCAGGCTCCCTTAACTATGGCTACACCTTC.

This clonotype was seen at least ten times. The chain is built from TRBV29-1 and TRBJ2-5, with D perhaps TRBD1 (6 bases). The CDR3 loop spans 12 amino acids. Germline V gene sequence: CDR1 SQVTM, CDR2 ANQGSEA. The germline V and J ends were trimmed by 4 bases and 3 bases, with 9 bases remaining between them. The CDR3: CSVGRTEETQYF. The CDR3 nucleotides are TGCAGCGTTGGGAGGACAGAAGAGACCCAGTACTTC.

This clonotype came up many times. The rearrangement uses TRBV15 and TRBJ2-7, with D perhaps TRBD1 or TRBD2 (5 bases each). Trimming removed 8 bases at V and 0 bases at J, with 11 bases between. This CDR3 is built from 13 residues. Germline V gene data show CDR1 as LNHNV and CDR2 as YYDKDF (reference sequence). The chain's CDR3 is CATARGPSYEQYF. The CDR3 nucleotides are TGTGCCACCGCGAGGGGCCCCTCCTACGAGCAGTACTTC.

This sequence joins TRBV28 and TRBJ1-3; a possible D gene is TRBD1 (5 bases). Trimming took 7 bases from V and 0 from J, leaving 19 bases between them. CDR3 size: 17 residues. Germline-derived CDR1 and CDR2 are MDHEN and SYDVKM. CDR3 bases: TGTGCCAGCACAGAAGCCACCGCAGGGAACTCTGGAAACACCATATATTTT. Its protein product is CASTEATAGNSGNTIYF. Based on the CDR3 plus reference TRBV28 and TRBJ1-3, the full variable domain is DVKVTQSSRYLVKRTGEKVFLECVQDMDHENMFWYRQDPGLGLRLIYFSYDVKMKEKGDIPEGYSVSREKKERFSLILESASTNQTSMYLCASTEATAGNSGNTIYFGEGSWLTVV.

This clonotype was picked up many times. V is TRBV7-2 and J is TRBJ2-7, with 12 positions matching TRBD2. V shed 4 bases and J 6 bases; nucleotides not matched to a gene: 4. This CDR3 contains 14 residues. From germline, CDR1 is SGHTA and CDR2 FQGNSA. CDR3 sequence: CASSSSGRAGEQYF. CDR3 nucleotide sequence: TGTGCCAGCAGCTCTAGCGGGAGGGCCGGCGAGCAGTACTTC.

This clonotype was counted many times. V and J are TRBV25-1 and TRBJ1-6, with a possible D match to TRBD1 (6 bases). V was cut by 2 bases and J by 14 bases, with 16 bases left in between. The CDR3 totals 14 residues. Germline V gene sequence: CDR1 MGHDK, CDR2 SYGVNS. The DNA of the CDR3 is TGTGCCAGCAGTGAACAAACAGGGATTAGCACCCTCCACTTT. Translation: CASSEQTGISTLHF.

This clonotype was counted at least ten times. The chain couples TRBV25-1 to TRBJ2-1; 8 nucleotides match TRBD1. The length of the CDR3 is 16 residues. V lost 0 bases to trimming and J lost 6 bases; unmatched junction nucleotides: 7. The V gene's germline CDR1 is MGHDK and CDR2 SYGVNS. The CDR3 region is CASSEYDRGIGNEQFF. The CDR3 DNA reads TGTGCCAGCAGTGAATATGACAGGGGCATAGGCAATGAGCAGTTCTTC.

The sample holds a few counts of this clonotype. The chain recombines TRBV3-2 with TRBJ1-5; the table calls TRBD1, which could not be checked here. TRBV3-2 represents a pseudogene. This CDR3 spans 20 amino acids. The CDR3 region is CASSHRSGGDGIYSNQPQHF. CDR3 bases: TGTGCCAGCAGCCATCGTTCTGGGGGCGACGGGATTTATAGCAATCAGCCCCAGCATTTT.